The rows below give T cell receptor beta chains drawn from one sample of a study of post-analysis software for immune sequencing data. TCRdb used MiXCR to reprocess the PCR reads, holding one entry per CDR3 protein. Of 750,000 to 950,000 distinct CDR3 sequences in the sample, approximately 53% were seen once. What was sequenced was blood. The receptors were sampled from a girl aged 5-17 years with multiple sclerosis. The CDR3 runs from the conserved cysteine through the conserved F or W. Each record gives: CDR3 length, D gene, V gene, clone size, J gene, CDR3 protein, CDR3 DNA. D genes are given only for firm matches. Size is omitted from some rows. Given values are once, few, many or a class for expanded clones.

CDR3 length: 14
D gene: .
V gene: TRBV5-5
clone size: few
J gene: TRBJ1-1
CDR3 protein: CASSLVGRNTEAFF
CDR3 DNA: TGTGCCAGCAGCTTGGTAGGCCGCAACACTGAAGCTTTCTTT

CDR3 length: 12
D gene: .
V gene: TRBV15
clone size: .
J gene: TRBJ2-5
CDR3 protein: CATSRDSETQYF
CDR3 DNA: TGTGCCACCAGCAGAGATAGTGAGACCCAGTACTTC

CDR3 length: 13
D gene: .
V gene: TRBV20-1
clone size: once
J gene: TRBJ1-3
CDR3 protein: CSAKRGSGNTIYF
CDR3 DNA: TGCAGTGCTAAGAGGGGCTCTGGAAACACCATATATTTT

CDR3 length: 13
D gene: TRBD1
V gene: TRBV12-5
clone size: .
J gene: TRBJ1-5
CDR3 protein: CASGFNDRAPQHF
CDR3 DNA: TGTGCTAGTGGTTTCAACGACAGGGCTCCCCAGCATTTT

CDR3 length: 14
D gene: .
V gene: TRBV24-1
clone size: .
J gene: TRBJ1-5
CDR3 protein: CATSDGVSNQPQHF
CDR3 DNA: TGTGCCACCAGTGATGGGGTGAGCAATCAGCCCCAGCATTTT

CDR3 length: 12
D gene: .
V gene: TRBV7-2
clone size: .
J gene: TRBJ1-2
CDR3 protein: CASRATPGGYTF
CDR3 DNA: TGTGCCAGCAGGGCTACGCCGGGTGGCTACACCTTC

CDR3 length: 13
D gene: .
V gene: TRBV29-1
clone size: .
J gene: TRBJ2-5
CDR3 protein: CSVRGKYQETQYF
CDR3 DNA: TGCAGCGTTCGTGGGAAGTACCAAGAGACCCAGTACTTC

CDR3 length: 17
D gene: .
V gene: TRBV4-1
clone size: few
J gene: TRBJ2-7
CDR3 protein: CASSLLGGGPEGDEQYF
CDR3 DNA: TGCGCCAGCAGCCTTCTTGGCGGCGGACCCGAGGGTGATGAGCAGTACTTC

CDR3 length: 14
D gene: .
V gene: TRBV29-1
clone size: .
J gene: TRBJ2-1
CDR3 protein: CSVGWTSNGNEQFF
CDR3 DNA: TGCAGCGTTGGGTGGACATCAAATGGCAATGAGCAGTTCTTC

CDR3 length: 12
D gene: .
V gene: TRBV12-3/TRBV12-4
clone size: .
J gene: TRBJ1-2
CDR3 protein: CASSSGTYGYTF
CDR3 DNA: TGTGCCAGCAGTTCTGGGACCTATGGCTACACCTTC

CDR3 length: 12
D gene: .
V gene: TRBV30
clone size: .
J gene: TRBJ2-7
CDR3 protein: CAWTPRDFEQYF
CDR3 DNA: TGTGCCTGGACCCCCAGGGATTTCGAGCAGTACTTC

CDR3 length: 16
D gene: .
V gene: TRBV14
clone size: .
J gene: TRBJ2-5
CDR3 protein: CASSQGVPNTLRVQYF
CDR3 DNA: TGTGCCAGCAGCCAAGGAGTCCCGAATACCCTACGAGTGCAGTACTTC

CDR3 length: 14
D gene: TRBD1
V gene: TRBV30
clone size: few
J gene: TRBJ1-1
CDR3 protein: CAWSNTGGRAEAFF
CDR3 DNA: TGTGCCTGGAGTAACACAGGGGGTAGAGCTGAAGCTTTCTTT

CDR3 length: 16
D gene: .
V gene: TRBV6-5
clone size: .
J gene: TRBJ2-7
CDR3 protein: CASSYAEGLASYEQYF
CDR3 DNA: TGTGCCAGCAGTTACGCGGAAGGACTCGCCTCCTACGAGCAGTACTTC

CDR3 length: 12
D gene: TRBD1
V gene: TRBV7-9
clone size: .
J gene: TRBJ1-2
CDR3 protein: CASSDQGGGYTF
CDR3 DNA: TGTGCCAGCAGCGACCAGGGGGGTGGCTACACCTTC

CDR3 length: 12
D gene: TRBD1
V gene: TRBV29-1
clone size: few
J gene: TRBJ1-2
CDR3 protein: CSVDREGHGYTF
CDR3 DNA: TGCAGCGTGGACAGGGAAGGTCATGGCTACACCTTC

CDR3 length: 11
D gene: TRBD2
V gene: TRBV29-1
clone size: .
J gene: TRBJ2-4
CDR3 protein: CSVEDGTNQYF
CDR3 DNA: TGCAGCGTTGAAGATGGGACTAATCAGTACTTC

CDR3 length: 16
D gene: TRBD1
V gene: TRBV5-1
clone size: .
J gene: TRBJ2-1
CDR3 protein: CASSLAAWTGVNEQFF
CDR3 DNA: TGCGCCAGCAGCTTGGCCGCCTGGACAGGGGTCAATGAGCAGTTCTTC

CDR3 length: 13
D gene: .
V gene: TRBV20-1
clone size: .
J gene: TRBJ2-3
CDR3 protein: CSARWDSTDTQYF
CDR3 DNA: TGCAGTGCTAGATGGGACAGCACAGATACGCAGTATTTT

CDR3 length: 15
D gene: TRBD1
V gene: TRBV27
clone size: few
J gene: TRBJ2-1
CDR3 protein: CASSSPGQLYNEQFF
CDR3 DNA: TGTGCCAGCAGTAGCCCGGGACAGCTGTACAATGAGCAGTTCTTC

CDR3 length: 18
D gene: .
V gene: TRBV14
clone size: .
J gene: TRBJ2-6
CDR3 protein: CASSQVDRPYSGANVLTF
CDR3 DNA: TGTGCCAGCAGCCAAGTTGACAGGCCATACTCTGGGGCCAACGTCCTGACTTTC

CDR3 length: 19
D gene: .
V gene: TRBV25-1
clone size: .
J gene: TRBJ2-6
CDR3 protein: CASSGFGNRIPSGANVLTF
CDR3 DNA: TGTGCCAGCAGTGGTTTCGGAAACAGGATCCCTTCTGGGGCCAACGTCCTGACTTTC

CDR3 length: 10
D gene: .
V gene: TRBV2
clone size: few
J gene: TRBJ2-5
CDR3 protein: CASTKETQYF
CDR3 DNA: TGTGCCAGCACCAAAGAGACCCAGTACTTC

CDR3 length: 15
D gene: .
V gene: TRBV7-6
clone size: .
J gene: TRBJ1-4
CDR3 protein: CASSATGSPNEKLFF
CDR3 DNA: TGTGCCAGCAGCGCCACAGGGAGTCCTAATGAAAAACTGTTTTTT

CDR3 length: 16
D gene: TRBD1
V gene: TRBV7-9
clone size: few
J gene: TRBJ1-1
CDR3 protein: CASSLAGTGLNTEAFF
CDR3 DNA: TGTGCCAGCAGCTTAGCCGGGACAGGATTGAACACTGAAGCTTTCTTT

CDR3 length: 16
D gene: TRBD1
V gene: TRBV9
clone size: .
J gene: TRBJ2-7
CDR3 protein: CASSPAPDRVWYEQYF
CDR3 DNA: TGTGCCAGCAGCCCCGCCCCCGACAGGGTTTGGTACGAGCAGTACTTC

CDR3 length: 15
D gene: TRBD2
V gene: TRBV29-1
clone size: few
J gene: TRBJ2-7
CDR3 protein: CSVTPRGGPSYEQYF
CDR3 DNA: TGCAGCGTTACTCCGCGGGGGGGTCCCTCCTACGAGCAGTACTTC

CDR3 length: 13
D gene: TRBD1
V gene: TRBV10-3
clone size: .
J gene: TRBJ1-6
CDR3 protein: CAIRGTANSPLHF
CDR3 DNA: TGTGCCATCAGGGGGACAGCGAATTCACCCCTCCACTTT

CDR3 length: 14
D gene: .
V gene: TRBV2
clone size: .
J gene: TRBJ2-5
CDR3 protein: CASSPGPIQETQYF
CDR3 DNA: TGTGCCAGCAGCCCGGGACCGATACAAGAGACCCAGTACTTC

CDR3 length: 18
D gene: TRBD1
V gene: TRBV15
clone size: .
J gene: TRBJ2-7
CDR3 protein: CATSRDLTGDSSSYEQYF
CDR3 DNA: TGTGCCACCAGCAGAGATTTGACAGGGGACTCGAGCTCCTACGAGCAGTACTTC

CDR3 length: 15
D gene: .
V gene: TRBV5-1
clone size: few
J gene: TRBJ2-4
CDR3 protein: CASSLVGQAKNIQYF
CDR3 DNA: TGCGCCAGCAGCTTGGTAGGACAAGCCAAAAACATTCAGTACTTC

CDR3 length: 16
D gene: TRBD2
V gene: TRBV15
clone size: .
J gene: TRBJ2-7
CDR3 protein: CATSRDKAGVVYEQYF
CDR3 DNA: TGTGCCACCAGCAGAGATAAGGCGGGAGTGGTCTACGAGCAGTACTTC

CDR3 length: 14
D gene: TRBD1
V gene: TRBV2
clone size: .
J gene: TRBJ2-7
CDR3 protein: CASSSRTGEIEQYF
CDR3 DNA: TGTGCCAGCAGTTCTCGGACAGGGGAAATCGAGCAGTACTTC

CDR3 length: 14
D gene: TRBD1
V gene: TRBV5-1
clone size: .
J gene: TRBJ2-5
CDR3 protein: CASSCGQGLGEQYF
CDR3 DNA: TGCGCCAGCAGCTGTGGACAGGGGCTGGGAGAGCAGTACTTC

CDR3 length: 13
D gene: .
V gene: TRBV6-6
clone size: .
J gene: TRBJ1-2
CDR3 protein: CAASEGRNYGYTF
CDR3 DNA: TGTGCCGCCTCAGAAGGGCGGAACTATGGCTACACCTTC

CDR3 length: 15
D gene: TRBD2
V gene: TRBV4-2
clone size: .
J gene: TRBJ2-3
CDR3 protein: CASSRAGGDTDTQYF
CDR3 DNA: TGTGCCAGCAGCCGGGCGGGAGGGGACACAGATACGCAGTATTTT

CDR3 length: 12
D gene: .
V gene: TRBV2
clone size: .
J gene: TRBJ2-6
CDR3 protein: CASSELWDVLTF
CDR3 DNA: TGTGCCAGCAGCGAACTATGGGACGTCCTGACTTTC

CDR3 length: 19
D gene: TRBD2
V gene: TRBV20-1
clone size: .
J gene: TRBJ2-5
CDR3 protein: CSAHPRGLAATFFQETQYF
CDR3 DNA: TGCAGTGCGCACCCTCGGGGACTAGCGGCTACCTTCTTCCAAGAGACCCAGTACTTC

CDR3 length: 13
D gene: .
V gene: TRBV27
clone size: few
J gene: TRBJ2-7
CDR3 protein: CASSLLWTYEQYF
CDR3 DNA: TGTGCCAGCAGTTTATTATGGACCTACGAGCAGTACTTC

CDR3 length: 17
D gene: .
V gene: TRBV11-2
clone size: few
J gene: TRBJ2-6
CDR3 protein: CASSLTAPTTGANVLTF
CDR3 DNA: TGTGCCAGCAGCTTAACAGCCCCCACTACTGGGGCCAACGTCCTGACTTTC

CDR3 length: 12
D gene: .
V gene: TRBV29-1
clone size: few
J gene: TRBJ1-2
CDR3 protein: CSVVGAGNGYTF
CDR3 DNA: TGCAGCGTTGTGGGGGCTGGAAATGGCTACACCTTC

CDR3 length: 12
D gene: .
V gene: TRBV15
clone size: few
J gene: TRBJ2-7
CDR3 protein: CATSSPGFEQYF
CDR3 DNA: TGTGCCACCAGCAGCCCAGGGTTCGAGCAGTACTTC

CDR3 length: 13
D gene: .
V gene: TRBV7-6
clone size: .
J gene: TRBJ2-7
CDR3 protein: CASSLAPPLEQYF
CDR3 DNA: TGTGCCAGCAGCCTAGCTCCCCCCCTCGAGCAGTACTTC

CDR3 length: 17
D gene: .
V gene: TRBV27
clone size: .
J gene: TRBJ2-6
CDR3 protein: CASSTIRSGSGANVLTF
CDR3 DNA: TGTGCCAGCAGTACAATCAGGAGTGGCTCTGGGGCCAACGTCCTGACTTTC

CDR3 length: 15
D gene: TRBD1
V gene: TRBV20-1
clone size: .
J gene: TRBJ2-1
CDR3 protein: CSARTGTGFYNEQFF
CDR3 DNA: TGCAGTGCGCGGACCGGGACAGGGTTTTACAATGAGCAGTTCTTC

CDR3 length: 14
D gene: .
V gene: TRBV29-1
clone size: .
J gene: TRBJ2-3
CDR3 protein: CSVGADHLTDTQYF
CDR3 DNA: TGCAGCGTTGGGGCCGACCACCTCACAGATACGCAGTATTTT

CDR3 length: 13
D gene: .
V gene: TRBV20-1
clone size: .
J gene: TRBJ1-1
CDR3 protein: CSAKTGGRTEAFF
CDR3 DNA: TGCAGTGCCAAAACGGGGGGGCGAACTGAAGCTTTCTTT

CDR3 length: 17
D gene: .
V gene: TRBV5-1
clone size: .
J gene: TRBJ1-6
CDR3 protein: CASSPTTGMIYNSPLHF
CDR3 DNA: TGCGCCAGCAGCCCTACGACGGGGATGATCTATAATTCACCCCTCCACTTT

CDR3 length: 15
D gene: .
V gene: TRBV10-3
clone size: .
J gene: TRBJ2-5
CDR3 protein: CAISDQGGLQETQYF
CDR3 DNA: TGTGCCATCAGTGACCAGGGGGGCCTACAAGAGACCCAGTACTTC

CDR3 length: 16
D gene: TRBD1
V gene: TRBV6-1
clone size: .
J gene: TRBJ1-2
CDR3 protein: CASSEAFTGANYGYTF
CDR3 DNA: TGTGCCAGCAGTGAAGCGTTTACAGGGGCTAACTATGGCTACACCTTC

CDR3 length: 13
D gene: .
V gene: TRBV6-1
clone size: .
J gene: TRBJ2-7
CDR3 protein: CASSAEGSYEQYF
CDR3 DNA: TGTGCCAGCAGTGCGGAGGGGAGTTACGAGCAGTACTTC